Listed below are T cell receptor beta chains from one sample, sequenced in a study of blood T cell repertoires in COVID-19. Clones were read by immunoSEQ multiplex PCR, and TCRdb kept only the in-frame ones, dropping some. Counted here are roughly 120,000 clones, about 81% occurring once; the ten biggest clones make up roughly 7.7%. Sequenced material: peripheral blood. The receptors derive from a man between 65 and 85 years old with acute or convalescent COVID-19. Both conserved end residues are part of each CDR3. Fields, in order: CDR3 length, D gene, clone size, V gene, J gene, CDR3 protein, CDR3 DNA. D genes are given only for firm matches. Not all rows give a size; the values are once, few, many and, for expanded clones, a class.

16	TRBD1	-	TRBV7-9	TRBJ1-4	CASSSENTGGHEKLFF	TGTGCCAGCAGCTCAGAGAACACAGGGGGTCATGAAAAACTGTTTTTT
13	-	-	TRBV30	TRBJ1-1	CACHRRGNTEAFF	TGTGCCTGCCACCGTCGGGGGAACACTGAAGCTTTCTTT
14	TRBD1	-	TRBV3-1/TRBV3-2	TRBJ2-4	CASSRWDRDNIQYF	TGTGCCAGCAGCCGTTGGGACAGAGATAACATTCAGTACTTC
11	-	-	TRBV12-3/TRBV12-4	TRBJ1-1	CASSFGSYPFF	TGTGCCAGCAGTTTCGGTTCTTACCCTTTCTTT
14	TRBD1	-	TRBV6-2/TRBV6-3	TRBJ2-7	CASSYSGQGYEQYF	TGTGCCAGCAGTTACAGCGGACAGGGATACGAGCAGTACTTC
17	-	-	TRBV5-1	TRBJ1-5	CASSYASGPRGGQPQHF	TGCGCCAGCAGCTACGCTTCCGGGCCCAGAGGGGGTCAGCCCCAGCATTTT
17	-	-	TRBV5-1	TRBJ1-2	CASRKGDSSITNYGYTF	TGCGCCAGCAGGAAGGGCGACAGCAGCATCACTAACTATGGCTACACCTTC
14	-	-	TRBV12-5	TRBJ2-1	CASTRDWASDEQFF	TGTGCTAGCACCCGGGACTGGGCTTCGGATGAGCAGTTCTTC
16	TRBD1	-	TRBV24-1	TRBJ2-3	CATSDFRQGSTDTQYF	TGTGCCACCAGTGATTTCAGACAGGGGAGCACAGATACGCAGTATTTT
16	TRBD2	-	TRBV9	TRBJ2-2	CASSVGFGRGTGELFF	TGTGCCAGCAGCGTAGGGTTCGGGAGGGGCACCGGGGAGCTGTTTTTT
15	TRBD2	-	TRBV25-1	TRBJ2-5	CASQTSGSFQETQYF	TGTGCCAGTCAGACTAGCGGCTCATTCCAAGAGACCCAGTACTTC
15	-	once	TRBV27	TRBJ1-1	CASTSGTKRHTEAFF	TGTGCCAGCACCTCGGGGACAAAGAGGCACACTGAAGCTTTCTTT
15	TRBD2	few	TRBV19	TRBJ2-6	CASTLGGAGANVLTF	TGTGCCAGTACCCTCGGGGGGGCTGGGGCCAACGTCCTGACTTTC
17	-	-	TRBV6-1	TRBJ2-1	CASSEMRGQSSYNEQFF	TGTGCCAGCAGTGAAATGCGCGGACAGAGCTCCTACAATGAGCAGTTCTTC
14	TRBD1	-	TRBV18	TRBJ1-1	CASQVSGQGPEAFF	TGTGCCAGCCAAGTCTCTGGACAGGGCCCTGAAGCTTTCTTT
16	TRBD1	-	TRBV5-1	TRBJ1-1	CASGPWDRGLRTEAFF	TGCGCCAGCGGACCCTGGGACAGGGGGTTGAGGACTGAAGCTTTCTTT
15	TRBD1	-	TRBV28	TRBJ1-1	CASTLPGGRRTEAFF	TGTGCCAGCACCCTCCCAGGGGGGAGGAGGACTGAAGCTTTCTTT
13	TRBD1	-	TRBV10-3	TRBJ1-1	CAIRPIQGGEAFF	TGTGCCATCAGGCCAATCCAGGGGGGTGAAGCTTTCTTT
15	TRBD1	-	TRBV10-3	TRBJ1-6	CAISAGQGKNSPLHF	TGTGCCATCAGTGCGGGACAGGGGAAGAATTCACCCCTCCACTTT
19	TRBD1	-	TRBV5-1	TRBJ1-5	CASSLEPLTGGIGNQPQHF	TGCGCCAGCAGCTTGGAGCCTTTGACAGGGGGCATTGGCAATCAGCCCCAGCATTTT
17	TRBD1	-	TRBV11-2	TRBJ2-6	CASTRDRGDSGANVLTF	TGTGCCAGCACCCGGGACAGGGGGGACTCTGGGGCCAACGTCCTGACTTTC
16	-	few	TRBV19	TRBJ1-4	CASSKGPGSTNEKLFF	TGTGCCAGTAGTAAGGGCCCGGGGAGTACTAATGAAAAACTGTTTTTT
13	-	-	TRBV10-1	TRBJ2-2	CASRLGGTGELFF	TGCGCCAGCAGATTGGGAGGTACCGGGGAGCTGTTTTTT
16	TRBD1	-	TRBV27	TRBJ1-2	CASSLGGSQGGYGYTF	TGTGCCAGCAGTTTAGGGGGCAGCCAGGGGGGCTATGGCTACACCTTC
15	TRBD1	-	TRBV29-1	TRBJ2-2	CSVGQGAVSTGELFF	TGCAGCGTGGGACAGGGGGCTGTTAGCACCGGGGAGCTGTTTTTT
15	TRBD2	-	TRBV7-2	TRBJ2-3	CASSFWTSGGSTQYF	TGTGCCAGCAGCTTCTGGACTAGCGGGGGGTCCACGCAGTATTTT
13	TRBD1	-	TRBV12-3/TRBV12-4	TRBJ2-7	CASRRDRGHEQYF	TGTGCCAGCAGACGGGACAGGGGACACGAGCAGTACTTC
17	TRBD2	-	TRBV5-1	TRBJ2-2	CASSLVGLAGNTGELFF	TGCGCCAGCAGCTTGGTGGGACTAGCGGGGAACACCGGGGAGCTGTTTTTT